The present entry profiles one T cell receptor beta chain with its context. Its antigen is unidentified. The data are from a study of T cells in localized non-small cell lung cancer. J gave up 3 bases and V 3 bases, and 8 bases lay outside the gene matches. The CDR3 covers 16 residues. Germline loops: CDR1 PRHDT, CDR2 FYEKMQ (reference sequence). Data came from immunoSEQ multiplex PCR; TCRdb stores just in-frame clones and leaves some out. Of approximately 80,000 clones in the sample, over 75% were seen once. Study conclusions and caveats: Overall survival was longer when the density of T cells in the blood was higher. Paired adjacent lung recovered a median roughly 54 of the top 100 tumor clones.

This receptor was taken from a female donor over 55 with stage I lung adenocarcinoma. This chain joins TRBV13 and TRBJ1-5, with TRBD1 matching over 7 bases. The material sequenced was peripheral blood, taken before any cancer treatment. The CDR3 spells CASSLGQTRANQPQHF. DNA of the CDR3: TGTGCCAGCAGCTTGGGACAGACAAGGGCCAATCAGCCCCAGCATTTT.